The 19 T cell receptor beta chains given below trace back to one sample, sequenced in a study of blood T cell repertoires in COVID-19. Repertoires were generated with immunoSEQ multiplex PCR, while TCRdb's copy carries only in-frame clones and drops some. The table lists about 22,000 clones, 80% of them singletons. Sequencing was performed on peripheral blood. The receptor source for this set is a man aged 55 to 69 with active COVID-19.

The chain joins TRBV6-5 to TRBJ1-2; 8 bases are shared with TRBD1. The germline V gene encodes CDR1 MNHEY and CDR2 SVGAGI. V dropped 4 bases and J dropped 4; count of bases not matched to a gene: 8. This CDR3 is built from 15 residues. Here the CDR3 reads CASSFYRGSAYGYTF. In DNA form, the CDR3 reads TGTGCCAGCAGTTTTTACAGGGGGTCCGCCTATGGCTACACCTTC.

The genes are TRBV30 and TRBJ2-7, with D possibly being TRBD1 (6 bases). Trimming pared 8 bases from V and 2 bases from J, leaving 7 bases between. This CDR3 has 10 amino acids. The V gene's germline CDR1 is GTSNPN and CDR2 SVGIG (reference sequence). The DNA for the CDR3 is TGTGCCGGGGGCGCCTACGAGCAGTACTTC. Amino acids: CAGGAYEQYF. Full variable domain (missing parts from reference TRBV30 and TRBJ2-7): SQTIHQWPATLVQPVGSPLSLECTVEGTSNPNLYWYRQAAGRGLQLLFYSVGIGQISSEVPQNLSASRPQDRQFILSSKKLLLSDSGFYLCAGGAYEQYFGPGTRLTVT.

The V call is TRBV11-3, the J call TRBJ2-1, with TRBD2 identical over 10 bases. The CDR3 runs to 15 residues. In germline, CDR1 is SGHNT, CDR2 YENEEA. V was pared by 9 bases and J by 4 bases, with 9 bases of the junction left unmatched. This CDR3 is CASGAGTSVYNEQFF. In DNA, the CDR3 is TGTGCCAGTGGGGCGGGGACTAGCGTTTACAATGAGCAGTTCTTC.

In its sample, this clone was seen a few times. V is TRBV3-1 (or the pseudogene TRBV3-2) and J is TRBJ2-1; 10 nucleotides line up with TRBD1. V trimming: 5 bases; J trimming: 4 bases; junction bases outside the gene matches: 8. CDR1 and CDR2 (germline): LGHDT, YNNKEL (reference sequence). The CDR3 is 16 amino acids. The CDR3, as DNA: TGTGCCAGCAGCTTCCGGACAGGGGGGGAATACAATGAGCAGTTCTTC. It codes for CASSFRTGGEYNEQFF.

This chain links TRBV29-1 with TRBJ1-1, with 8 positions matching TRBD1. This CDR3 spans 15 amino acids. Germline V lookup: CDR1 SQVTM, CDR2 ANQGSEA. The J segment lost 0 bases and the V segment lost 6 bases, leaving 9 bases of the junction unmatched. As DNA, the CDR3 is TGCAGCGTACCTCAAACAGGGGGGATGAACACTGAAGCTTTCTTT. It encodes CSVPQTGGMNTEAFF.

This sequence joins TRBV4-3 and TRBJ2-7; D gene unclear. The germline CDR1 and CDR2 sequences are LGHNA and YSLEER. Trimming removed 3 bases at V and 1 base at J, with 7 bases between. The CDR3 spans 13 residues. CDR3 sequence reads: CASSQGASYEQYF. CDR3 nucleotide sequence: TGCGCCAGCAGCCAGGGCGCTTCCTACGAGCAGTACTTC.

The CDR3 reads CASRRSGTGGRETQYF. The CDR3 DNA reads as TGTGCCAGCAGACGATCCGGGACAGGGGGCAGGGAGACCCAGTACTTC. This chain joins TRBV28 and TRBJ2-5; 12 bases are shared with TRBD1. CDR1 and CDR2 (germline): MDHEN, SYDVKM. The CDR3 is made up of 16 amino acids. The V and J ends lost 6 bases and 5 bases, in that order; junction bases with no gene match: 10.

This chain connects TRBV6-1 to TRBJ1-2; TRBD1 matches at 7 bases. This CDR3 comprises 14 residues. Germline V gene sequence: CDR1 MNHNS, CDR2 SASEGT. J lost 4 bases, V lost 0 bases, and 2 bases had no gene match. CDR3: CASSEAPGGYGYTF. DNA of the CDR3: TGTGCCAGCAGTGAAGCGCCAGGGGGCTATGGCTACACCTTC.

This sequence joins TRBV27 and TRBJ1-6; 8 bases align to TRBD1. Germline assignment: CDR1 MNHEY and CDR2 SMNVEV (reference sequence). The CDR3 sequence is 17 residues long. V shed 4 bases and J 6 bases; nucleotides not matched to a gene: 11. CDR3 bases: TGTGCCAGCAGTTCTGGGACAGGAAGCTATGGTAATTCACCCCTCCACTTT. Translated, it gives CASSSGTGSYGNSPLHF.

This chain connects TRBV28 to TRBJ2-7; D is undetermined. The CDR3 is made up of 13 amino acids. Deletions cut 1 base from V and 7 bases from J, with 11 bases between. CDR1 MDHEN and CDR2 SYDVKM come from the germline V gene. As DNA, the CDR3 is TGTGCCAGCAGTTTATTATCCGGGTTAGAGCAGTACTTC. Translation: CASSLLSGLEQYF.

This sequence joins TRBV28 and TRBJ2-7; 9 bases are a match to TRBD2. Germline values: CDR1 MDHEN, CDR2 SYDVKM. The length of the CDR3 is 14 residues. Trimming took 8 bases from V and 4 from J; bases not matched to a gene: 9. The CDR3 loop reads CASSLAGGRYEQYF. CDR3 bases: TGTGCCAGCTCTTTGGCGGGAGGGCGGTACGAGCAGTACTTC.

The V call is TRBV27, the J call TRBJ2-3; 7 bases line up with TRBD1. Germline CDR1 and CDR2: MNHEY and SMNVEV (reference sequence). This CDR3 is built from 16 residues. V lost 0 bases and J lost 2; bases outside the gene matches: 5. The CDR3 region has the DNA TGTGCCAGCAGTTTATCTCTAGGGGGCTACACAGATACGCAGTATTTT. Its protein product is CASSLSLGGYTDTQYF.

The chain has TRBV4-3 and TRBJ2-7; 8 positions match TRBD2. CDR1 and CDR2 from the germline V gene are LGHNA and YSLEER. The CDR3 covers 15 residues. The trim removed 2 bases at V and 2 bases at J, leaving 5 bases unmatched. The CDR3 bases are TGCGCCAGCAGCCAACTGCGGGAGGCCCCCTACGAGCAGTACTTC. This gives the protein CASSQLREAPYEQYF.

The V gene is TRBV2, the J gene TRBJ2-3, with a possible D match to TRBD2 (6 bases). The CDR3 has 14 residues. Trimming shortened V by 4 bases and J by 0 bases, and 8 bases separated the two germline ends. The V gene's germline CDR1 is SNHLY and CDR2 FYNNEI. CDR3: CASSAGRSTDTQYF. CDR3 DNA: TGTGCCAGCAGTGCAGGGAGGAGCACAGATACGCAGTATTTT.

CDR3 sequence reads: CAWSKGQAGNEQYF. CDR3 nucleotides: TGTGCCTGGAGCAAGGGACAAGCAGGGAACGAGCAGTACTTC. The V and J genes are TRBV30 and TRBJ2-7, with TRBD1 as a possible D gene (6 bases). The CDR3 totals 14 residues. V lost 3 bases, J lost 5 bases, and 17 bases lay in between. Per germline, CDR1 GTSNPN and CDR2 SVGIG (reference sequence).

This chain joins TRBV7-9 and TRBJ1-1; D is unresolved. This CDR3 is 14 amino acids long. V gave up 1 base and J gave up 1 base, with 7 bases separating them. Germline assignment: CDR1 SEHNR and CDR2 FQNEAQ (reference sequence). CDR3 nucleotide sequence: TGTGCCAGCAGCTTAGATGGGCCGAACACTGAAGCTTTCTTT. It translates to CASSLDGPNTEAFF.

To note about this clone: A read error may produce the germline difference seen at one junction end. Other DNA sequences within the sample encode an identical CDR3. V is TRBV10-2 and J is TRBJ2-4; D is perhaps TRBD1 (6 bases). Germline CDR1 and CDR2: WSHSY and SAAADI. This CDR3 comprises 17 residues. CDR3 in DNA: TGCGCCAGCAGTGCGCCGGAGACAGGCTCCCTTAAAAATATTCAGTACTTC. As protein: CASSAPETGSLKNIQYF.

The chain combines TRBV6-5 with TRBJ2-1, with D hard to call. The CDR3 contains 15 residues. V gave up 2 bases and J gave up 4 bases, with 12 bases separating them. Germline CDR1 and CDR2: MNHEY and SVGAGI. The CDR3, as DNA: TGTGCCAGCAGTTACGGGCGAACCGGATACAATGAGCAGTTCTTC. It encodes CASSYGRTGYNEQFF.

The chain links TRBV5-6 to TRBJ2-7; 9 bases fit TRBD2. Germline CDR1 and CDR2: SGHDT and YYEEEE. The CDR3 consists of 16 residues. V lost 4 bases and J lost 2; bases outside the gene matches: 10. Written as DNA, the CDR3 is TGTGCCAGCAGCGGGGGGGTTAGCGGGAGCCCCTACGAGCAGTACTTC. This encodes CASSGGVSGSPYEQYF.